Reported below is one TCR beta chain. The antigen is undetermined. These data are taken from a study of monozygotic twins with inflammatory bowel disease. The CDR3 consists of 14 residues. Germline CDR1 LNHDA, CDR2 SQIVND (reference sequence). TCR libraries were prepared from 3500 ng total RNA each. Following a re-call of the 5' RACE reads, TCRdb has one entry per CDR3 protein and lacks DNA. The sample table sets out about 380,000 distinct CDR3 sequences. The study's findings and limits: Different subtypes (of T cells) could not be told apart from one another.

Input material: blood. The receptor comes from a human donor with ulcerative colitis or Crohn's disease, or a healthy co-twin of an affected twin (not recorded which). The V gene is TRBV19, the J gene TRBJ2-3; the TRBD2 assignment by TCRdb is unverifiable without DNA. The CDR3 region is CASREAGGVDTQYF.